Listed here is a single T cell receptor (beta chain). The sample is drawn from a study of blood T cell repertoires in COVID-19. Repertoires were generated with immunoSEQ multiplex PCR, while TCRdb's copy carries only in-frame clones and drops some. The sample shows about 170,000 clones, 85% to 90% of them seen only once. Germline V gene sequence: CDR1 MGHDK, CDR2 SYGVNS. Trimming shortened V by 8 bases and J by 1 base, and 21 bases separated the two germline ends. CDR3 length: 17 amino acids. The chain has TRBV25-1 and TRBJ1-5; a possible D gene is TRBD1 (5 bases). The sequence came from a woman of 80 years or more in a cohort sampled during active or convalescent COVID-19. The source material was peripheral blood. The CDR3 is CASAPGGAGYSNQPQHF. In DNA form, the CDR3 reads TGTGCCAGCGCCCCCGGTGGGGCAGGATACAGCAATCAGCCCCAGCATTTT.